The clone carrying this T cell receptor (beta chain) was found once. The sample comes from a study of blood T cell repertoires in COVID-19. Study in general: Spain, Italy and the United States supplied samples that represented acute and convalescent COVID-19.

Recruited during active infection, patients (from Seattle) were subsequently followed longitudinally. Unmatched junction bases numbered 5, after V lost 1 base and J lost 5 bases. Per germline, CDR1 LNHDA and CDR2 SQIVND (reference sequence). This CDR3 has 15 residues. Original analysis: Using reference gene primer amplification, nucleated cell counts were estimated. Sequencing used immunoSEQ multiplex PCR; TCRdb keeps in-frame clones, though not all of them. V, J and clone size are those of that table, while D and trimming were read from the DNA. The top ten hold approximately 11% of the sample, which has 250,000 to 350,000 clones, about 90% seen once.

The sequenced sample was peripheral blood. The chain carries TRBV19 and TRBJ2-3; 8 bases match TRBD2. This TCR came from a young woman with COVID-19, enrolled during active disease. The CDR3: CASSIGSGSGDTQYF. DNA of the CDR3: TGTGCCAGTAGTATAGGGAGCGGGAGTGGAGATACGCAGTATTTT.